The clone carrying this TCR beta chain was seen only a few times. This CDR3 has 13 residues. Germline values: CDR1 MNHNS, CDR2 SASEGT. V trimming: 8 bases; J trimming: 6 bases; junction bases outside the gene matches: 7. The patients chosen for sequencing had shown expansion of CD8+CD57+ cells (detected by flow cytometry). Acquired aplastic anemia of severe grade affected all patients. These data are taken from a study of CD8+CD57+ T cells in acquired aplastic anemia. Turning to the study itself: Sorted CD4+ and CD8+ cells gave a mean 3.2 ug DNA, range roughly 0.2 to 27.4 ug.

For CDR3 and TCR beta VDJ profiling, genomic DNA was the template used. One entry per CDR3 protein results from TCRdb running MiXCR on the reads. The repertoire consists of more than 95,000 distinct CDR3 sequences, with nearly 40% occurring once and the leading ten covering approximately 2.6%. J is TRBJ1-3 and V is TRBV6-1, with TRBD1 matching 7 bases. The receptor was derived from a human donor with aplastic anemia. Sequenced sample: sorted CD4+, CD8+, or CD8+CD57+ T cells (not recorded which) from PBMCs. In nucleotides, the CDR3 is TGTGCCAGCGCCCGACAGGGAGTAAACACCATATATTTT. Its translation is CASARQGVNTIYF.